This T cell receptor (beta chain) originates from a study of shared clonotypes between healthy human individuals. Study-wide points: For naive CD4 cells, 4% to 5% of clonotypes were shared across a handful of donors.

CD45RO-negative CD8 cells positively selected for CCR7 made up the naive population, which excluded terminally differentiated effector memory CD45RA+ cells. Genomic DNA from each subset was divided evenly over several immunoSEQ plates. The data were produced by immunoSEQ multiplex PCR, yet TCRdb's version contains in-frame clones alone and is incomplete. The sample yields roughly 2 million clones, around 96% seen once. The V end was cut by 3 bases, the J end by 1 base, with 14 bases between. The length of the CDR3 is 16 residues. From germline, CDR1 is LNHDA and CDR2 SQIVND (reference sequence). Remarks on this clone: Antigen specificity is unknown.

This chain uses TRBV19 with TRBJ2-3, with a possible D match to TRBD2 (6 bases). The source is a man in his late teens or twenties in good health. The sample consisted of naive CD8+ T cells sorted from blood. CDR3 nucleotide sequence: TGTGCCAGTAGTATCGGGGTCACGGGGGGCACAGATACGCAGTATTTT. This encodes CASSIGVTGGTDTQYF.